These 29 T cell receptor beta chains originate from one sample sequenced in a study of blood T cell repertoires in COVID-19. Some clones are missing from TCRdb's copy, which holds only in-frame ones; the method was immunoSEQ multiplex PCR. The data contain more than 200,000 clones, 86% of them singletons. What was sequenced was PBMCs or T cells enriched from blood (not recorded which). Every receptor here comes from a man aged 40-49 years who had recovered from COVID-19.

The chain couples TRBV9 to TRBJ2-7; 7 bases fit TRBD2. V lost 4 bases and J lost 4; bases outside the gene matches: 2. The CDR3 loop spans 12 amino acids. Per germline, CDR1 SGDLS and CDR2 YYNGEE. CDR3 sequence: CASSPSGYEQYF. The CDR3 nucleotides read TGTGCCAGCAGCCCTAGCGGATACGAGCAGTACTTC.

J is TRBJ1-1 and V is TRBV7-9, with 9 bases matching TRBD1. The CDR3 loop spans 14 amino acids. The ends lost 5 bases at V and 5 bases at J; junction bases unmatched: 6. Germline-derived CDR1 and CDR2 are SEHNR and FQNEAQ (reference sequence). The CDR3 bases are TGTGCCAGCAGCCGGACAGGGGAGGGAACTGAAGCTTTCTTT. Translated: CASSRTGEGTEAFF.

The chain employs TRBV2 and TRBJ2-7; 7 bases map to TRBD2. CDR3 length: 14 residues. V was clipped by 6 bases and J by 6 bases; unmatched bases: 11. The germline V gene encodes CDR1 SNHLY and CDR2 FYNNEI. CDR3 in amino acids: CASRTGTGGGEQYF. In DNA, the CDR3 is TGTGCCAGCAGGACCGGGACTGGGGGGGGCGAGCAGTACTTC.

J is TRBJ1-1 and V is TRBV7-2; possibly TRBD1 for D (6 bases). Germline values: CDR1 SGHTA, CDR2 FQGNSA. There are 17 residues in the CDR3. V dropped 2 bases and J dropped 3 bases, with 19 bases sitting between them. CDR3 nucleotide sequence: TGTGCCAGCAGCTTATCACCACTGGACAGATTTTACACTGAAGCTTTCTTT. Translation gives CASSLSPLDRFYTEAFF.

As to this clone: Being one base from a much bigger clone, this may be a read error. Distinct nucleotide sequences in the sample also encode this CDR3. V usage is TRBV5-1 and J usage is TRBJ2-7, with 10 bases that match TRBD2. The germline V gene has CDR1 SGHRS and CDR2 YFSETQ. The CDR3 covers 18 residues. The CDR3 DNA reads TGCGCCAGCAGCTCGACCCCTAGCGGGAGTACCCCAGGGTACGAGCAGTACTTT. Amino acids: CASSSTPSGSTPGYEQYF.

The chain links TRBV7-9 to TRBJ2-3; D is ambiguous. Germline CDR1 reads SEHNR; CDR2 reads FQNEAQ (reference sequence). This CDR3 has 13 amino acids. V was trimmed by 6 bases and J by 3 bases, leaving 10 bases between them. The CDR3 here is CASSSTITDTQYF. CDR3 DNA: TGTGCCAGCAGTTCGACAATAACAGATACGCAGTATTTT. Complete variable domain (other parts from reference TRBV7-9 and TRBJ2-3): DTGVSQNPRHKITKRGQNVTFRCDPISEHNRLYWYRQTLGQGPEFLTYFQNEAQLEKSRLLSDRFSAERPKGSFSTLEIQRTEQGDSAMYLCASSSTITDTQYFGPGTRLTVL.

This chain joins TRBV11-2 and TRBJ2-3, with a tentative D call TRBD2 (5 bases). Per the germline V gene, CDR1 is SGHAT and CDR2 is FQNNGV. Trimming cost V 3 bases and J 0 bases, with 16 bases left between them. The CDR3 consists of 17 residues. CDR3 residues: CASSFRGGRASTDTQYF. The CDR3 region has the DNA TGTGCCAGCAGCTTTCGGGGTGGGCGGGCGAGCACAGATACGCAGTATTTT.

This sequence joins TRBV3-1 (or the pseudogene TRBV3-2) and TRBJ2-2; possibly TRBD1 for D (6 bases). This CDR3 has 16 amino acids. Trimming removed 5 bases at V and 5 bases at J, with 18 bases between. Germline V CDR1 and CDR2: LGHDT, YNNKEL (reference sequence). The CDR3 DNA reads TGTGCCAGCAGCATTCGGACAGATTTACGGACCGGGGAGCTGTTTTTT. Translated: CASSIRTDLRTGELFF.

V usage is TRBV6-5 and J usage is TRBJ1-2, with 9 bases matching TRBD1. After removal of 4 bases from V and 6 bases from J, the junction contained 6 bases not matched to a gene. The germline V gene has CDR1 MNHEY and CDR2 SVGAGI. This CDR3 is 14 amino acids long. The CDR3 spells CASSWDRESHGYTF. CDR3 nucleotides: TGTGCCAGCAGTTGGGACAGGGAGAGCCATGGCTACACCTTC.

CDR3 nucleotides: TGCAGCGTTGAAAGGGGTATGGGCTATGGCTACACCTTC. Translation gives CSVERGMGYGYTF. The rearrangement uses TRBV29-1 and TRBJ1-2, with a tentative D call TRBD1 (5 bases). This CDR3 has 13 amino acids. Germline assignment: CDR1 SQVTM and CDR2 ANQGSEA. V gave up 2 bases and J gave up 4 bases, with 11 bases separating them. The whole variable domain, remainder taken from reference TRBV29-1 and TRBJ1-2, is SAVISQKPSRDICQRGTSLTIQCQVDSQVTMMFWYRQQPGQSLTLIATANQGSEATYESGFVIDKFPISRPNLTFSTLTVSNMSPEDSSIYLCSVERGMGYGYTFGSGTRLTVV.

CDR3 sequence (DNA): TGTGCCAGCAGTTTTCCCGGGACAGGGGGCGCTGACTCCTACAATGAGCAGTTCTTC. Encoded protein: CASSFPGTGGADSYNEQFF. This sequence joins TRBV27 and TRBJ2-1; 12 bases agree with TRBD1. Losses at the gene ends were 3 bases for V and 0 bases for J; bases not matched to a gene: 9. Germline V gives CDR1 MNHEY, CDR2 SMNVEV (reference sequence). The CDR3 spans 19 residues.

The chain is built from TRBV3-1 (or the pseudogene TRBV3-2) and TRBJ1-4, with 9 bases that match TRBD1. CDR3 length equals 17 residues. J lost 8 bases, V lost 4 bases, and 14 bases had no gene match. CDR1 and CDR2 (germline): LGHDT, YNNKEL (reference sequence). CDR3 DNA: TGTGCCAGCAGCCCGGCCCCCCGAACAGGGGGCGACGAAAAACTGTTTTTT. This sequence encodes CASSPAPRTGGDEKLFF.

V gene TRBV6-2 or TRBV6-3 combines with J gene TRBJ2-7, with TRBD2 matching over 10 bases. This CDR3 has 16 residues. Losses at the gene ends were 2 bases for V and 2 bases for J; bases not matched to a gene: 6. Germline V gene data show CDR1 as MNHEY and CDR2 as SVGEGT. CDR3 region: CASSYSLAGEPYEQYF. The DNA for the CDR3 is TGTGCCAGCAGTTACAGTCTAGCGGGAGAGCCCTACGAGCAGTACTTC.

The genes are TRBV6-5 and TRBJ2-5, with 10 bases lining up with TRBD2. The J segment lost 1 base and the V segment lost 6 bases, leaving 5 bases of the junction unmatched. This CDR3 spans 15 amino acids. Germline assignment: CDR1 MNHEY and CDR2 SVGAGI. CDR3 DNA sequence: TGTGCCAGCAGACCTGAGCGGGGGGGCCAAGAGACCCAGTACTTC. Translating it yields CASRPERGGQETQYF.

The chain has TRBV7-9 and TRBJ2-7; D gene unclear. Trimming removed 5 bases at V and 0 bases at J, with 17 bases between. The CDR3 is 16 residues long. Germline CDR1 reads SEHNR; CDR2 reads FQNEAQ (reference sequence). CDR3: CASSPRGEPSSYEQYF. In DNA, the CDR3 is TGTGCCAGCAGCCCACGAGGAGAGCCTAGCTCCTACGAGCAGTACTTC.

Points on this clone: The limits of the CDR3 on the DNA are not certain, so only TCRdb's listed CDR3 is given. This rearrangement joins TRBV21-1 to TRBJ2-4; the D call in the table, TRBD2, was not verified against the DNA. TRBV21-1 counts as a pseudogene. With termini counted, the CDR3 has 17 amino acids. This CDR3 reads CASSKVGSGSVKNIQYF.

V and J are TRBV15 and TRBJ2-1; 13 positions agree with TRBD2. The CDR3 covers 16 residues. The ends lost 1 base at V and 9 bases at J; junction bases unmatched: 6. The germline gives CDR1 LNHNV, CDR2 YYDKDF (reference sequence). In DNA form, the CDR3 reads TGTGCCACCAGCAGAGCGCGGACTAGCGGGAGTGTTGAGCAGTTCTTC. Translated: CATSRARTSGSVEQFF.

J is TRBJ2-7 and V is TRBV6-5; 8 positions match TRBD2. The CDR3 is made up of 16 amino acids. Germline lookup yields CDR1 MNHEY and CDR2 SVGAGI. Trimming took 4 bases from V and 1 from J; bases not matched to a gene: 9. The chain's CDR3 is CASSSQPRGGSYEQYF. Here the CDR3 DNA reads TGTGCCAGCAGTTCACAACCTCGGGGGGGGTCCTACGAGCAGTACTTC.

The table lists this clone with a count of one. This chain uses TRBV9 with TRBJ2-7, with no clear D. The CDR3 consists of 14 residues. Germline-derived CDR1 and CDR2 are SGDLS and YYNGEE. The V end was cut by 0 bases, the J end by 2 bases, with 9 bases between. For the CDR3, the DNA is TGTGCCAGCAGCGTAGCTGTCACACCCTACGAGCAGTACTTC. Its translation is CASSVAVTPYEQYF.

The CDR3 protein is CASSSGLADYNEQFF. Here the CDR3 DNA reads TGCGCCAGCAGCTCCGGACTAGCGGATTACAATGAGCAGTTCTTC. The chain uses TRBV5-1 and TRBJ2-1, with 10 bases aligning to TRBD2. Looked up from germline, CDR1 is SGHRS and CDR2 is YFSETQ. The CDR3 loop spans 15 amino acids. V was clipped by 3 bases and J by 4 bases; unmatched bases: 4.

This chain links TRBV19 with TRBJ2-7; the match to TRBD2 covers 7 bases. The trim removed 5 bases at V and 0 bases at J, leaving 7 bases unmatched. The CDR3 is 15 residues long. Germline assignment: CDR1 LNHDA and CDR2 SQIVND (reference sequence). CDR3 in amino acids: CASSLRGGSSYEQYF. CDR3 in DNA: TGTGCCAGTAGTCTACGCGGGGGTAGCTCCTACGAGCAGTACTTC.

The chain couples TRBV10-3 to TRBJ1-2, with a possible D match to TRBD1 (5 bases). The CDR3 covers 15 residues. CDR1 is ENHRY and CDR2 is SYGVKD in the germline V gene. Trimming left V 4 bases short and J 4 bases short, with 16 bases between. CDR3 DNA sequence: TGTGCCATCAGTGGGGCCGGGGGACCTCTCTATGGCTACACCTTC. It specifies CAISGAGGPLYGYTF.

V and J are TRBV9 and TRBJ2-2, with 9 bases identical to TRBD2. The CDR3 runs to 12 residues. Per the germline V gene, CDR1 is SGDLS and CDR2 is YYNGEE. Unmatched junction bases numbered 1, after V lost 7 bases and J lost 6 bases. For the CDR3, the DNA is TGTGCCAGCGGGACTAGCCCCGGGGAGCTGTTTTTT. Translation gives CASGTSPGELFF. The full variable domain, rest sourced from reference TRBV9 and TRBJ2-2, is DSGVTQTPKHLITATGQRVTLRCSPRSGDLSVYWYQQSLDQGLQFLIQYYNGEERAKGNILERFSAQQFPDLHSELNLSSLELGDSALYFCASGTSPGELFFGEGSRLTVL.

The V call is TRBV10-3, the J call TRBJ1-2; no reliable D call. The ends were cut back, 0 bases at V and 8 bases at J, with 10 bases in the middle. The length of the CDR3 is 13 residues. CDR1 ENHRY and CDR2 SYGVKD come from the germline V gene. DNA for the CDR3: TGTGCCATCAGTGAGTCGACTCAACGAGGCTACACCTTC. It translates to CAISESTQRGYTF.

The gene calls are TRBV21-1 and TRBJ2-3; the listed D gene, TRBD2, was not tested against the DNA. TRBV21-1 is a pseudogene locus. The CDR3 totals 17 residues. This CDR3 is CASHYGELAGGTDTQYF. Here the CDR3 DNA reads TGTGCCAGCCATTATGGGGAACTAGCGGGGGGCACAGATACGCAGTATTTT.

This clone was observed a single time. The V gene is TRBV5-6, the J gene TRBJ1-4, with D maybe TRBD1 (5 bases). The CDR3 spans 14 residues. Looked up from germline, CDR1 is SGHDT and CDR2 is YYEEEE. The V end was cut by 1 base, the J end by 4 bases, with 8 bases between. CDR3 sequence reads: CASSLRQINEKLFF. CDR3 coding DNA: TGTGCCAGCAGCTTGAGACAGATTAATGAAAAACTGTTTTTT.

The chain couples TRBV18 to TRBJ2-3; 10 bases are shared with TRBD1. Germline V gives CDR1 KGHSH, CDR2 LQKENI. The CDR3 extends over 15 amino acids. V lost 0 bases to trimming and J lost 4 bases; unmatched junction nucleotides: 1. In nucleotides, the CDR3 is TGTGCCAGCTCACCACCGGGACAGGGGCCAGATACGCAGTATTTT. This translates into CASSPPGQGPDTQYF.

The J gene is TRBJ1-5, the V gene TRBV19; 7 bases agree with TRBD1. V trimming: 9 bases; J trimming: 0 bases; junction bases outside the gene matches: 17. Germline V gene data show CDR1 as LNHDA and CDR2 as SQIVND (reference sequence). The CDR3 contains 18 residues. As DNA, the CDR3 is TGTGCCAGCCTTCAAGGGGGCAGGGGCCTCGCTAGCAATCAGCCCCAGCATTTT. This sequence encodes CASLQGGRGLASNQPQHF.

The chain links TRBV5-1 to TRBJ2-2; 13 bases line up with TRBD2. The CDR3 contains 16 residues. Trimming cost V 9 bases and J 5 bases; bases outside gene matches: 10. Germline V gives CDR1 SGHRS, CDR2 YFSETQ. The CDR3 spells CATPGLAGAVTGELFF. The CDR3 nucleotides read TGCGCCACCCCTGGACTAGCGGGAGCGGTGACCGGGGAGCTGTTTTTT.